This TCR beta chain appears in the sequencing data of a study of early T cells in non-severe SARS-CoV-2 infection. Study at large: Bulk RNA isolated from unsorted whole blood underwent sequencing; chains were not paired.

Tagging with unique molecular identifiers was applied to individual cDNA molecules. TCRdb used MiXCR to reprocess the 5' RACE reads, holding one entry per CDR3 protein. This sample has about 130,000 distinct CDR3 sequences, with about 16% found just once. Germline V lookup: CDR1 SEHNR, CDR2 FQNEAQ (reference sequence). The V gene lost 4 bases and the J gene lost 5 bases, with 11 bases spanning the gap. The CDR3 spans 13 residues. V gene TRBV7-9 combines with J gene TRBJ2-5, with no clear D. The specimen sequenced was whole blood. The clonotype was recovered from an adult who was a healthcare worker with PCR-confirmed SARS-CoV-2 infection or an uninfected control (not recorded which). The CDR3 loop is CASSWEREETQYF. CDR3 DNA sequence: TGTGCCAGCAGCTGGGAACGCGAGGAGACCCAGTACTTC.